This entry lists 31 T cell receptor beta chains sequenced from one sample in a study of cytotoxic CD8 clonotypes in ibrutinib-treated CLL. The data were produced by immunoSEQ multiplex PCR, yet TCRdb's version contains in-frame clones alone and is incomplete. The data contain 60,000 to 95,000 clones, around four fifths of them singletons. Sequencing used PBMCs, obtained after 24 months of ibrutinib treatment. The receptors originated from a human donor with chronic lymphocytic leukemia.

This clone has a single count. The rearrangement uses TRBV28 and TRBJ2-1; D is ambiguous. V lost 6 bases to trimming and J lost 11 bases, with 11 bases between them. The length of the CDR3 is 11 residues. Germline V gene lookup returns CDR1 MDHEN and CDR2 SYDVKM. CDR3 sequence: CASSRPPKQFF. CDR3 nucleotide sequence: TGTGCCAGCAGCCGCCCTCCGAAGCAGTTCTTC.

The CDR3 spells CASSLVGGSAEQFF. For the CDR3, the DNA is TGTGCCAGCAGCTTAGTCGGGGGGTCGGCTGAGCAGTTCTTC. The rearrangement uses TRBV7-9 and TRBJ2-1; 7 bases map to TRBD2. J gave up 9 bases and V 1 base, and 6 bases lay outside the gene matches. The germline V gene has CDR1 SEHNR and CDR2 FQNEAQ (reference sequence). The CDR3 is made up of 14 amino acids.

For this clone: This CDR3 is also generated by other DNA sequences in the sample. The chain recombines TRBV5-1 with TRBJ1-5, with D uncertain. The CDR3 totals 13 residues. From germline, CDR1 is SGHRS and CDR2 YFSETQ. Deletions cut 1 base from V and 4 bases from J, with 6 bases between. CDR3 bases: TGCGCCAGCAGCTTGAACAGTAATCAGCCCCAGCATTTT. Translated, it gives CASSLNSNQPQHF.

This clone was detected once. This rearrangement joins TRBV19 to TRBJ2-2, with a weak D call TRBD1 (6 bases). Trimming stripped 2 bases from V and 1 base from J, with 8 bases between. This CDR3 is built from 15 residues. Germline V lookup: CDR1 LNHDA, CDR2 SQIVND (reference sequence). The CDR3 coding sequence is TGTGCCAGTAGTATACCGACAGGGAACACCGGGGAGCTGTTTTTT. This sequence encodes CASSIPTGNTGELFF.

The V call is TRBV27, the J call TRBJ2-7, with 8 bases aligning to TRBD2. With V trimmed by 2 bases and J by 6 bases, 6 bases remained unmatched. Germline V CDR1 and CDR2: MNHEY, SMNVEV (reference sequence). This CDR3 comprises 14 residues. CDR3 coding DNA: TGTGCCAGCAGTTTAACCAGGACTAGCATCGAGCAGTACTTC. It translates to CASSLTRTSIEQYF.

The CDR3 nucleotides read TGTGCCAGCAGCAACCCTAGGGAAGGGACAGAGTTTTACTACGAGCAGTACTTC. Its translation is CASSNPREGTEFYYEQYF. The J gene is TRBJ2-7, the V gene TRBV21-1; the table's D call of TRBD1 was not tested on the DNA. TRBV21-1 is reported as a pseudogene. This CDR3 has 18 amino acids.

V and J are TRBV5-4 and TRBJ2-6; a weak D match, TRBD1 (6 bases). V lost 8 bases, J lost 0 bases, and 9 bases lay in between. Germline V gene sequence: CDR1 SGHNT, CDR2 YYREEE (reference sequence). This CDR3 spans 14 amino acids. CDR3 nucleotides: TGTGCCAGTGGGGGCGCCTCTGGGGCCAACGTCCTGACTTTC. Translated, it gives CASGGASGANVLTF.

The chain recombines TRBV6-5 with TRBJ2-1; 8 nucleotides align to TRBD2. With 3 bases clipped from V and 6 bases from J, the junction kept 7 bases outside the gene matches. The CDR3 length is 15 residues. From germline, CDR1 is MNHEY and CDR2 SVGAGI. The CDR3 nucleotides read TGTGCCAGCAGTTATCTAGCGGGTCGGGTCAATGAGCAGTTCTTC. Protein: CASSYLAGRVNEQFF.

The V call is TRBV30, the J call TRBJ2-7, with 7 nucleotides matching TRBD2. Germline loops: CDR1 GTSNPN, CDR2 SVGIG (reference sequence). V lost 0 bases, J lost 3 bases, and 8 bases stayed unmatched. CDR3 length: 15 amino acids. This CDR3 reads CAWSVPIAGHYEQYF. The CDR3 nucleotides read TGTGCCTGGAGTGTGCCCATAGCGGGTCACTACGAGCAGTACTTC.

The CDR3 nucleotides are TGTGCCAGTAGTATATCAGGGGCCGTGGGGTCCTACAATGAGCAGTTCTTC. Translated: CASSISGAVGSYNEQFF. This rearrangement joins TRBV19 to TRBJ2-1; tentatively, D is TRBD1 (6 bases). Deletions cut 2 bases from V and 1 base from J, with 15 bases between. The germline gives CDR1 LNHDA, CDR2 SQIVND (reference sequence). CDR3 length: 17 amino acids.

The chain employs TRBV6-6 and TRBJ2-3; 7 positions match TRBD1. The V and J ends lost 0 bases and 0 bases, in that order; junction bases with no gene match: 3. Germline loops: CDR1 MNHNY, CDR2 SVGAGI (reference sequence). The CDR3 contains 16 residues. CDR3 in amino acids: CASSYSRQGSTDTQYF. CDR3 coding DNA: TGTGCCAGCAGTTACTCCAGACAGGGTAGCACAGATACGCAGTATTTT.

The J gene is TRBJ2-5, the V gene TRBV27, with D unresolved. This CDR3 has 15 residues. V shed 1 base and J shed 2 bases, with 11 bases lying between them. Germline CDR1 is MNHEY and CDR2 is SMNVEV (reference sequence). CDR3 nucleotide sequence: TGTGCCAGCAGTTTATTGGGCAACCTTCAAGAGACCCAGTACTTC. Amino acids: CASSLLGNLQETQYF.

The chain employs TRBV6-1 and TRBJ2-1; the D gene is possibly TRBD2 (6 bases). V was shortened by 5 bases and J by 6 bases, with 14 bases between the two germline ends. The CDR3 has 14 residues. The germline CDR1 and CDR2 sequences are MNHNS and SASEGT. The CDR3 sequence is CASSTSSRTNEQFF. In DNA form, the CDR3 reads TGTGCCAGCAGTACTAGCAGTCGAACCAATGAGCAGTTCTTC.

This clone has a single count. A read error may produce the germline difference seen at one junction end. Written as DNA, the CDR3 is TGCAGCGTACAAAGCTTGGATATGCAGTATTTT. Translating it yields CSVQSLDMQYF. This chain links TRBV29-1 with TRBJ2-3, with D unresolved. The germline gives CDR1 SQVTM, CDR2 ANQGSEA. The CDR3 runs to 11 residues.

In its sample, this clone was seen a few times. The V call is TRBV5-1, the J call TRBJ2-3; D not certain. Trimming cost V 0 bases and J 0 bases, with 5 bases left between them. Germline CDR1 is SGHRS and CDR2 is YFSETQ. The CDR3 spans 14 residues. The CDR3: CASSLGHSTDTQYF. The CDR3 nucleotides are TGCGCCAGCAGCTTGGGTCATAGCACAGATACGCAGTATTTT.

The V and J genes are TRBV28 and TRBJ2-2, with 7 bases matching TRBD1. V was clipped by 6 bases and J by 2 bases; unmatched bases: 9. The CDR3 contains 16 residues. Germline V gives CDR1 MDHEN, CDR2 SYDVKM. The CDR3 DNA reads TGTGCCAGCAGCTACCGACAGGGACGAAACACCGGGGAGCTGTTTTTT. Amino acids: CASSYRQGRNTGELFF.

The CDR3 reads CASSEGGANEQFF. The CDR3, as DNA: TGTGCCAGCAGTGAAGGGGGCGCCAATGAGCAGTTCTTC. The chain is built from TRBV28 and TRBJ2-1, with 7 nucleotides matching TRBD1. Per germline, CDR1 MDHEN and CDR2 SYDVKM. Unmatched junction bases numbered 4, after V lost 5 bases and J lost 6 bases. The CDR3 runs to 13 residues.

The chain employs TRBV5-4 and TRBJ2-7; D is ambiguous. The V end lost 0 bases, the J end lost 2 bases, and 12 bases lay between the germline ends. Germline assignment: CDR1 SGHNT and CDR2 YYREEE (reference sequence). This CDR3 spans 15 amino acids. CDR3 region: CASSLGVAPAYEQYF. The CDR3 DNA reads TGTGCCAGCAGCTTGGGTGTGGCTCCCGCCTACGAGCAGTACTTC.

The chain has TRBV28 and TRBJ2-5; D not resolved. This CDR3 spans 18 amino acids. Trimming cost V 3 bases and J 4 bases, with 24 bases left between them. Germline V gives CDR1 MDHEN, CDR2 SYDVKM. The CDR3 is CASSLSPWRGLESETQYF. In DNA, the CDR3 is TGTGCCAGCAGTTTGTCTCCCTGGCGTGGGTTAGAGTCAGAGACCCAGTACTTC.

The gene calls are TRBV19 and TRBJ2-7; 10 bases line up with TRBD1. Germline-derived CDR1 and CDR2 are LNHDA and SQIVND (reference sequence). Trimming at V came to 2 bases and at J to 6 bases, leaving 4 bases not matched to a gene. This CDR3 has 14 amino acids. CDR3 region: CASSIRQGAGEQYF. In DNA form, the CDR3 reads TGTGCCAGTAGTATAAGACAGGGGGCAGGCGAGCAGTACTTC.

V usage is TRBV5-6 and J usage is TRBJ2-1; 9 bases map to TRBD1. J was trimmed by 3 bases and V by 4 bases; bases with no gene match: 11. Looked up from germline, CDR1 is SGHDT and CDR2 is YYEEEE. This CDR3 contains 17 residues. The CDR3 DNA reads TGTGCCAGCAGCCCAAGCTCGGGGACAGGGATCTACAATGAGCAGTTCTTC. Amino acid sequence: CASSPSSGTGIYNEQFF. The full variable domain, rest sourced from reference TRBV5-6 and TRBJ2-1, is DAGVTQSPTHLIKTRGQQVTLRCSPKSGHDTVSWYQQALGQGPQFIFQYYEEEERQRGNFPDRFSGHQFPNYSSELNVNALLLGDSALYLCASSPSSGTGIYNEQFFGPGTRLTVL.

This chain links TRBV5-6 with TRBJ2-2; tentatively, D is TRBD2 (7 bases). V lost 4 bases and J lost 4, with 17 bases in between. Germline-derived CDR1 and CDR2 are SGHDT and YYEEEE. The CDR3 length is 16 residues. CDR3 bases: TGTGCCAGCAGCCCGCCCGGGGGGCCGCCCACCGGGGAGCTGTTTTTT. Its translation is CASSPPGGPPTGELFF. Filled out from reference TRBV5-6 and TRBJ2-2, the complete variable domain reads DAGVTQSPTHLIKTRGQQVTLRCSPKSGHDTVSWYQQALGQGPQFIFQYYEEEERQRGNFPDRFSGHQFPNYSSELNVNALLLGDSALYLCASSPPGGPPTGELFFGEGSRLTVL.

The chain combines TRBV6-6 with TRBJ1-2; D gene unclear. Trimming stripped 7 bases from V and 6 bases from J, with 12 bases between. The CDR3 loop spans 12 amino acids. Per germline, CDR1 MNHNY and CDR2 SVGAGI (reference sequence). This CDR3 is CASMGSSDGYTF. The DNA for the CDR3 is TGTGCCAGCATGGGGAGTAGCGATGGCTACACCTTC.

V and J are TRBV9 and TRBJ2-3, with D perhaps assigned TRBD1 or TRBD2 (5 bases each). With 0 bases removed from V and 6 bases from J, the gap between germline ends came to 20 bases. The CDR3 sequence is 17 residues long. CDR1 is SGDLS and CDR2 is YYNGEE in the germline V gene. The CDR3 nucleotides read TGTGCCAGCAGCGTAGTTGGGTGGGGGAGCTCGAGTGATACGCAGTATTTT. It is translated as CASSVVGWGSSSDTQYF.

J is TRBJ2-7 and V is TRBV6-5, with D unclear. The CDR3 extends over 12 amino acids. Looked up from germline, CDR1 is MNHEY and CDR2 is SVGAGI. The V end was cut by 4 bases, the J end by 0 bases, with 4 bases between. DNA of the CDR3: TGTGCCAGCAGTTCCCCCTCCTACGAGCAGTACTTC. Translating gives CASSSPSYEQYF.

This clone was detected a few times. V and J are TRBV19 and TRBJ1-2; no clear D gene. This CDR3 region has 13 residues. CDR1 and CDR2 from the germline V gene are LNHDA and SQIVND (reference sequence). V was shortened by 4 bases and J by 0 bases, with 6 bases between the two germline ends. CDR3 coding DNA: TGTGCCAGTAGTAAGCCGACTAACTATGGCTACACCTTC. It yields the protein CASSKPTNYGYTF.

V usage is TRBV18 and J usage is TRBJ1-5; D is unclear. This CDR3 is built from 13 residues. V was shortened by 1 base and J by 6 bases, with 7 bases between the two germline ends. CDR1 KGHSH and CDR2 LQKENI come from the germline V gene. The CDR3 bases are TGTGCCAGCTCACCACGGGGAATTCAGCCCCAGCATTTT. It yields the protein CASSPRGIQPQHF.

This clone is a singleton in its sample. The gene calls are TRBV5-8 and TRBJ2-2, with D perhaps TRBD1 (6 bases). V was trimmed by 4 bases and J by 6 bases, leaving 10 bases between them. CDR1 is SGHTS and CDR2 is YDEGEE in the germline V gene. CDR3 length: 13 residues. DNA for the CDR3: TGTGCCAGCAGCCACGAGGGGGCCGGGGAGCTGTTTTTT. Its translation: CASSHEGAGELFF.

The V gene is TRBV7-9, the J gene TRBJ2-1; D remains ambiguous. V was shortened by 0 bases and J by 9 bases, with 9 bases between the two germline ends. Germline V lookup: CDR1 SEHNR, CDR2 FQNEAQ (reference sequence). The CDR3 consists of 13 residues. CDR3 bases: TGTGCCAGCAGCTTAGCCCGCTCGGGTGAGCAGTTCTTC. Residues: CASSLARSGEQFF.

A single count supports this clone. V is TRBV2 and J is TRBJ1-5, with 7 bases lining up with TRBD1. There are 13 residues in the CDR3. Germline CDR1 and CDR2: SNHLY and FYNNEI. Trimming cost V 7 bases and J 6 bases; bases outside gene matches: 6. The CDR3 sequence: CASKRDSLQPQHF. For the CDR3, the DNA is TGTGCCAGCAAGAGGGACAGCCTTCAGCCCCAGCATTTT.

The chain combines TRBV6-1 with TRBJ2-2; 7 bases match TRBD2. V was pared by 6 bases and J by 6 bases, with 10 bases of the junction left unmatched. Germline assignment: CDR1 MNHNS and CDR2 SASEGT. The CDR3 runs to 15 residues. CDR3 sequence: CASSVGGSGSGELFF. The CDR3, as DNA: TGTGCCAGCAGCGTTGGCGGGAGTGGGTCCGGGGAGCTGTTTTTT.